The next 6 T cell receptor beta chains were all read from a single sample in a study of T cells in Graves' hyperthyroidism and ophthalmopathy. Amplification targeted TCR beta CDR3 regions from RNA transcripts. First-round RT-PCR with HTBI primers amplified the TCR CDR3 region. MiXCR was run by TCRdb on the multiplex PCR reads, yielding one entry per CDR3 protein. The sample holds a few hundred thousand distinct CDR3 sequences, about 15% seen once. The specimen sequenced was blood. The origin of the receptors is a woman in her thirties with Graves' hyperthyroidism.

The CDR3 nucleotides read TGCGCCAGCAGTGAAGGAAGGGGCATGTACAATGAGCAGTTCTTC. It encodes CASSEGRGMYNEQFF. The V gene is TRBV10-2, the J gene TRBJ2-1; perhaps TRBD1 as D (5 bases). The V gene lost 3 bases and the J gene lost 4 bases, with 13 bases spanning the gap. The CDR3 totals 15 residues. The germline V gene encodes CDR1 WSHSY and CDR2 SAAADI.

This clonotype was seen at least ten times. This chain joins TRBV28 and TRBJ2-7; D not resolved. The CDR3 is 13 residues long. The V gene lost 7 bases and the J gene lost 0 bases, with 10 bases spanning the gap. CDR1 is MDHEN and CDR2 is SYDVKM in the germline V gene. CDR3 protein: CASNGGVSYEQYF. CDR3 nucleotide sequence: TGTGCCAGCAACGGCGGTGTCTCCTACGAGCAGTACTTC.

This chain links TRBV7-2 with TRBJ2-2, with 15 bases aligning to TRBD2. The CDR3 totals 17 residues. The V and J ends lost 5 bases and 5 bases, in that order; junction bases with no gene match: 6. Germline CDR1 is SGHTA and CDR2 is FQGNSA. CDR3 DNA sequence: TGTGCCAGCAGCCGGACTAGCGGGAGGGCCGAGACCGGGGAGCTGTTTTTT. This translates into CASSRTSGRAETGELFF.

Many counts were recorded for this clonotype. This sequence joins TRBV5-1 and TRBJ2-1, with 8 positions matching TRBD1. Germline values: CDR1 SGHRS, CDR2 YFSETQ. The CDR3 is made up of 15 amino acids. V was pared by 4 bases and J by 8 bases, with 11 bases of the junction left unmatched. The CDR3 DNA reads as TGCGCCAGCAGCAGAGGACAGGGTAGGGAAGATGAGCAGTTCTTC. It yields the protein CASSRGQGREDEQFF.

The chain couples TRBV2 to TRBJ2-7; D is possibly TRBD1 (6 bases). With 4 bases removed from V and 3 bases from J, the gap between germline ends came to 13 bases. The CDR3 extends over 14 amino acids. Germline V gene sequence: CDR1 SNHLY, CDR2 FYNNEI. DNA of the CDR3: TGTGCCAGCAGTGGAACAGGGCTACGCTACGAGCAGTACTTC. It yields the protein CASSGTGLRYEQYF.

The CDR3 DNA reads TGTGCCACCAGACCGGGACAGGGGGGTGGCTACACCTTC. As protein: CATRPGQGGGYTF. J is TRBJ1-2 and V is TRBV24-1; 11 positions match TRBD1. Trimming removed 7 bases from V and 7 bases from J; junction bases left unmatched: 4. CDR3 length: 13 amino acids. CDR1 KGHDR and CDR2 SFDVKD come from the germline V gene.